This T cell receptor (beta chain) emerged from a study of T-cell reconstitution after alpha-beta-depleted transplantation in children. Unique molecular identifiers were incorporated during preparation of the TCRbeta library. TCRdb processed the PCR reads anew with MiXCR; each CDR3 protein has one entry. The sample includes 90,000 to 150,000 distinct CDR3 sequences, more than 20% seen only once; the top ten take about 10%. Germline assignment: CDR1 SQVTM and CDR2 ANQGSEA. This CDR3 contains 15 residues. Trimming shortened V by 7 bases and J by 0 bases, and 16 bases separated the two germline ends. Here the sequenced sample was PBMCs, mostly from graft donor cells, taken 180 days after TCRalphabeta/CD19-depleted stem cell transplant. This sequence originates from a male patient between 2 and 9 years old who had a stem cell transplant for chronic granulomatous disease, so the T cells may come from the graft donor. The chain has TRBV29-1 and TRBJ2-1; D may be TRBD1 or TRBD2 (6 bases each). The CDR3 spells CSAEGGLSSYNEQFF. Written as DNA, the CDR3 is TGCAGCGCCGAGGGGGGTTTAAGCTCCTACAATGAGCAGTTCTTC.